The present entry profiles one TCR beta chain with its context. Other DNA sequences in the sample encode the same CDR3. This entry belongs to a study of control samples from healthy donors and cancer patients. The method was immunoSEQ multiplex PCR; TCRdb's version includes in-frame clones alone and lacks a portion of them. The profile shows around 67,000 clones, more than 70% of them singletons. The germline V gene has CDR1 LNHNV and CDR2 YYDKDF (reference sequence). The V gene lost 0 bases and the J gene lost 5 bases, with 7 bases spanning the gap. This CDR3 is built from 13 residues. Source material: PBMCs. V is TRBV15 and J is TRBJ2-5; no clear D gene. The sequence derives from a man between 60 and 70 years old with colorectal cancer. CDR3 coding DNA: TGTGCCACCAGCAGAGATTTGGGGGAGACCCAGTACTTC. Translation gives CATSRDLGETQYF.